The 25 T cell receptor beta chains below come from one sample, sequenced in a study of blood T cell repertoires in COVID-19. Clones were sequenced by immunoSEQ multiplex PCR, and TCRdb holds only the in-frame ones, with some missing. The sample has some 15,000 clones, roughly three quarters seen once. Material for sequencing was peripheral blood. These receptors were obtained from a man aged 55 to 69 with acute or convalescent COVID-19.

The genes are TRBV27 and TRBJ1-1, with TRBD1 as a possible D gene (6 bases). The CDR3 loop spans 13 amino acids. Trimming took off 3 bases at V and 8 bases at J, with 13 bases between the two ends. The germline CDR1 and CDR2 sequences are MNHEY and SMNVEV (reference sequence). CDR3: CASSFQRTDEAFF. In DNA, the CDR3 is TGTGCCAGCAGTTTTCAAAGGACAGACGAAGCTTTCTTT.

This chain joins TRBV7-9 and TRBJ1-2; no reliable D call. This CDR3 contains 11 residues. V lost 2 bases to trimming and J lost 9 bases, with 7 bases between them. The germline gives CDR1 SEHNR, CDR2 FQNEAQ (reference sequence). The CDR3: CASSLSDSYTF. CDR3 in DNA: TGTGCCAGCAGCTTAAGTGACAGCTACACCTTC.

The CDR3 is CASSGRTSPGELFF. CDR3 in DNA: TGTGCCAGCAGCGGTAGGACTAGCCCCGGGGAGCTGTTTTTT. The rearrangement links TRBV9 to TRBJ2-2; the match to TRBD2 covers 8 bases. This CDR3 contains 14 residues. V lost 3 bases, J lost 6 bases, and 4 bases stayed unmatched. The V gene's germline CDR1 is SGDLS and CDR2 YYNGEE.

The chain joins TRBV3-1 (or the pseudogene TRBV3-2) to TRBJ1-6; 7 nucleotides match TRBD1. CDR1 and CDR2 from the germline V gene are LGHDT and YNNKEL (reference sequence). The CDR3 spans 14 residues. J lost 9 bases, V lost 5 bases, and 7 bases had no gene match. The CDR3 nucleotides are TGTGCCAGCAGCGAACCAACAGGGGTTTCACCCCTCCACTTT. Encoded protein: CASSEPTGVSPLHF.

This clone was picked up one time. The DNA for the CDR3 is TGTGCCAGCAGTTCTTCCGCTAGGGGAACAGATACGCAGTATTTT. It encodes CASSSSARGTDTQYF. The chain combines TRBV6-6 with TRBJ2-3; D might be TRBD1 (5 bases). The CDR3 spans 15 residues. V was clipped by 4 bases and J by 3 bases, with 14 bases between them. Germline V lookup: CDR1 MNHNY, CDR2 SVGAGI (reference sequence).

The chain couples TRBV7-2 to TRBJ1-5, with 10 bases fitting TRBD1. The V segment lost 2 bases and the J segment 7 bases; nucleotides outside the gene matches: 11. CDR3 length equals 17 residues. Per germline, CDR1 SGHTA and CDR2 FQGNSA. The CDR3 loop is CASSLLGATGGIQPQHF. The CDR3 nucleotides read TGTGCCAGCAGCTTATTGGGCGCGACAGGGGGCATCCAGCCCCAGCATTTT.

The CDR3 loop is CASSDSGGGTDTQYF. In DNA, the CDR3 is TGTGCCAGCAGTGACAGCGGGGGGGGCACAGATACGCAGTATTTT. The gene calls are TRBV6-4 and TRBJ2-3; 10 nucleotides match TRBD2. V lost 2 bases and J lost 1; bases outside the gene matches: 0. The germline CDR1 and CDR2 sequences are MRHNA and SNTAGT. The CDR3 covers 15 residues.

About this clone itself: Other DNA variants within this sample encode the same CDR3. V gene TRBV3-1 (or the pseudogene TRBV3-2) combines with J gene TRBJ2-1, with 9 bases that match TRBD2. In germline, CDR1 is LGHDT, CDR2 YNNKEL (reference sequence). V shed 1 base and J 5 bases; nucleotides not matched to a gene: 0. This CDR3 has 14 amino acids. The CDR3 protein is CASSQGLADNEQFF. The CDR3 nucleotides are TGTGCCAGCAGCCAAGGACTAGCGGACAATGAGCAGTTCTTC.

This rearrangement joins TRBV19 to TRBJ2-6, with D unclear. Trimming took 1 base from V and 0 from J, leaving 4 bases between them. Germline V gene sequence: CDR1 LNHDA, CDR2 SQIVND (reference sequence). CDR3 length: 15 amino acids. This chain's CDR3 is CASSIGGSGANVLTF. DNA of the CDR3: TGTGCCAGTAGTATAGGCGGCTCTGGGGCCAACGTCCTGACTTTC.

The chain recombines TRBV19 with TRBJ1-2, with 12 bases matching TRBD1. The length of the CDR3 is 15 residues. The V gene end was trimmed by 10 bases and the J gene end by 8 bases; junction bases not matched to a gene: 14. Germline V gives CDR1 LNHDA, CDR2 SQIVND (reference sequence). The CDR3 loop is CAISPGTGGWFGYTF. In DNA, the CDR3 is TGTGCCATCTCACCCGGGACAGGGGGCTGGTTCGGCTACACCTTC. Based on the CDR3 plus reference TRBV19 and TRBJ1-2, the full variable domain is DGGITQSPKYLFRKEGQNVTLSCEQNLNHDAMYWYRQDPGQGLRLIYYSQIVNDFQKGDIAEGYSVSREKKESFPLTVTSAQKNPTAFYLCAISPGTGGWFGYTFGSGTRLTVV.

The rearrangement uses TRBV6-5 and TRBJ2-1; 8 positions agree with TRBD2. V dropped 5 bases and J dropped 4; count of bases not matched to a gene: 4. This CDR3 spans 14 amino acids. The germline V gene encodes CDR1 MNHEY and CDR2 SVGAGI. The CDR3 here is CASSREGSYNEQFF. The DNA for the CDR3 is TGTGCCAGCAGTCGGGAGGGTTCTTACAATGAGCAGTTCTTC.

V usage is TRBV6-4 and J usage is TRBJ2-3; 10 bases are shared with TRBD2. CDR3 length: 16 amino acids. V was pared by 0 bases and J by 3 bases, with 3 bases of the junction left unmatched. In germline, CDR1 is MRHNA, CDR2 SNTAGT. The CDR3 here is CASSDSASGGTDTQYF. CDR3 nucleotide sequence: TGTGCCAGCAGTGACTCGGCTAGCGGGGGTACAGATACGCAGTATTTT.

The chain links TRBV7-2 to TRBJ2-5, with D maybe TRBD2 (6 bases). Between the trimmed V and J ends, which lost 5 bases and 2 bases, there was a span of 12 bases. CDR3 length equals 14 residues. The germline CDR1 and CDR2 sequences are SGHTA and FQGNSA. The CDR3 is CASSPRGLQETQYF. The CDR3, as DNA: TGTGCCAGCAGCCCTAGAGGACTACAAGAGACCCAGTACTTC.

This clone was seen more than once but under ten times. The chain has TRBV4-3 and TRBJ2-7, with D possibly matching TRBD1 (6 bases). The CDR3 length is 15 residues. Germline V lookup: CDR1 LGHNA, CDR2 YSLEER. Trimming shortened V by 0 bases and J by 5 bases, and 14 bases separated the two germline ends. The CDR3 is CASSQDFVQGNEQYF. The CDR3 DNA reads TGCGCCAGCAGCCAAGATTTCGTACAGGGCAACGAGCAGTACTTC.

This clone has only a few counts. V is TRBV7-9 and J is TRBJ1-2, with 8 bases identical to TRBD1. The germline V gene has CDR1 SEHNR and CDR2 FQNEAQ (reference sequence). The CDR3 is made up of 14 amino acids. Trimming cost V 6 bases and J 8 bases; bases outside gene matches: 11. CDR3 nucleotide sequence: TGTGCCAGCAGGCCCGGGACAGGAGGCTACGGCTACACCTTC. This codes for CASRPGTGGYGYTF.

This clone was observed once. The CDR3 sequence: CASSTGTSGGGTGELFF. Here the CDR3 DNA reads TGTGCCAGTAGTACCGGGACTAGCGGTGGAGGCACCGGGGAGCTGTTTTTT. The rearrangement uses TRBV19 and TRBJ2-2; 11 bases are shared with TRBD2. Germline V CDR1 and CDR2: LNHDA, SQIVND (reference sequence). This CDR3 region has 17 residues. The junction had 8 bases not matched to a gene; V was cut back by 4 bases and J by 4 bases.

This sequence joins TRBV7-9 and TRBJ2-7; D not certain. The CDR3 is made up of 11 amino acids. V was shortened by 4 bases and J by 7 bases, with 8 bases between the two germline ends. Looked up from germline, CDR1 is SEHNR and CDR2 is FQNEAQ (reference sequence). The CDR3 loop reads CASSSTWEQYF. In DNA form, the CDR3 reads TGTGCCAGCAGCTCCACATGGGAGCAGTACTTC.

The chain links TRBV5-1 to TRBJ1-6; maybe TRBD1 (5 bases). V was shortened by 0 bases and J by 4 bases, with 14 bases between the two germline ends. The CDR3 is 17 amino acids. Germline loops: CDR1 SGHRS, CDR2 YFSETQ. The CDR3 is CASSLEPPGLYNSPLHF. The CDR3 DNA reads as TGCGCCAGCAGCTTGGAGCCACCGGGACTGTATAATTCACCCCTCCACTTT. Together with reference TRBV5-1 and TRBJ1-6, the CDR3 gives the full variable domain: KAGVTQTPRYLIKTRGQQVTLSCSPISGHRSVSWYQQTPGQGLQFLFEYFSETQRNKGNFPGRFSGRQFSNSRSEMNVSTLELGDSALYLCASSLEPPGLYNSPLHFGNGTRLTVT.

The chain links TRBV29-1 to TRBJ2-1; D may be TRBD2 (6 bases). Per the germline V gene, CDR1 is SQVTM and CDR2 is ANQGSEA. The length of the CDR3 is 12 residues. V was pared by 7 bases and J by 7 bases, with 14 bases between. CDR3 protein: CSGGDWINEQFF. CDR3 coding DNA: TGCAGCGGTGGGGACTGGATTAATGAGCAGTTCTTC.

This CDR3 reads CASIMGQGNTEAFF. Here the CDR3 DNA reads TGTGCCAGCATCATGGGACAGGGGAACACTGAAGCTTTCTTT. The chain has TRBV6-5 and TRBJ1-1, with 9 positions matching TRBD1. Germline values: CDR1 MNHEY, CDR2 SVGAGI. This CDR3 is 14 amino acids long. Unmatched junction bases numbered 4, after V lost 7 bases and J lost 1 base.

The V gene is TRBV5-1, the J gene TRBJ1-4; 8 bases agree with TRBD1. The V and J ends lost 3 bases and 10 bases, in that order; junction bases with no gene match: 17. Per the germline V gene, CDR1 is SGHRS and CDR2 is YFSETQ. The CDR3 runs 17 residues. CDR3 coding DNA: TGCGCCAGCAGCTCGGGGGGAGGTGACAGGGGACGCGTAAAACTGTTTTTT. It yields the protein CASSSGGGDRGRVKLFF. The complete variable domain, with remaining parts taken from reference TRBV5-1 and TRBJ1-4, reads KAGVTQTPRYLIKTRGQQVTLSCSPISGHRSVSWYQQTPGQGLQFLFEYFSETQRNKGNFPGRFSGRQFSNSRSEMNVSTLELGDSALYLCASSSGGGDRGRVKLFFGSGTQLSVL.

Only a few counts were recorded for this clone. The chain combines TRBV2 with TRBJ2-3; tentative D call: TRBD2 (6 bases). The V end was cut by 5 bases, the J end by 3 bases, with 15 bases between. CDR1 and CDR2 from the germline V gene are SNHLY and FYNNEI. The CDR3 loop spans 15 amino acids. CDR3 protein: CASSRGSRGTDTQYF. In DNA, the CDR3 is TGTGCCAGCAGTCGGGGGTCTAGAGGGACAGATACGCAGTATTTT.

This clone was recorded a few times. The V call is TRBV6-2 or TRBV6-3, the J call TRBJ1-4; D perhaps matches TRBD1 (5 bases). V was pared by 0 bases and J by 7 bases, with 12 bases between. CDR3 length equals 15 residues. CDR1 is MNHEY and CDR2 is SVGEGT in the germline V gene. CDR3 DNA: TGTGCCAGCAGTTACTCGAGTTCAGGGCGTGAAAAACTGTTTTTT. The encoded protein is CASSYSSSGREKLFF.

The J gene is TRBJ1-3, the V gene TRBV7-2; the D gene is possibly TRBD1 (5 bases). The CDR3 contains 15 residues. Germline V CDR1 and CDR2: SGHTA, FQGNSA. V was cut by 3 bases and J by 2 bases, with 11 bases left in between. In nucleotides, the CDR3 is TGTGCCAGCAGCTTGGTCAGGGCTGCTGGAAACACCATATATTTT. Encoded protein: CASSLVRAAGNTIYF.

The chain couples TRBV9 to TRBJ2-1, with 14 nucleotides matching TRBD2. The V and J ends lost 4 bases and 8 bases, in that order; junction bases with no gene match: 5. The CDR3 consists of 15 residues. Per germline, CDR1 SGDLS and CDR2 YYNGEE. The chain's CDR3 is CASSIGTSGSHEQFF. CDR3 nucleotides: TGTGCCAGCAGCATCGGGACTAGCGGGAGCCATGAGCAGTTCTTC.